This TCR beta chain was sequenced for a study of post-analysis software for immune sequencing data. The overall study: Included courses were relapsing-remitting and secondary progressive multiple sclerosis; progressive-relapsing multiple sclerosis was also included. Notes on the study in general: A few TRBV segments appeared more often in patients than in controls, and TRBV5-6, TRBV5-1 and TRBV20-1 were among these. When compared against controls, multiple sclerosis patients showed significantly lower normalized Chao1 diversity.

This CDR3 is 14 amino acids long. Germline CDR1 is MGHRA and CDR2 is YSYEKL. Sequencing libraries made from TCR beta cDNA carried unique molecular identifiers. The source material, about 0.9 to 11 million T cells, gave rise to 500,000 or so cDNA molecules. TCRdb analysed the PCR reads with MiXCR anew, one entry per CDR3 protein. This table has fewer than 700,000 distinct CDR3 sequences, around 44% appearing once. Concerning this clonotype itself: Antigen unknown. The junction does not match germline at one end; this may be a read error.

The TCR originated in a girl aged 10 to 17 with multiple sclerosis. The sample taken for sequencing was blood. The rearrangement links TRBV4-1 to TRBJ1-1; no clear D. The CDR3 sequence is CTSSQTGGNTEAFF. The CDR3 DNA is TGCACCAGCAGCCAGACCGGAGGAAACACTGAAGCTTTCTTT.